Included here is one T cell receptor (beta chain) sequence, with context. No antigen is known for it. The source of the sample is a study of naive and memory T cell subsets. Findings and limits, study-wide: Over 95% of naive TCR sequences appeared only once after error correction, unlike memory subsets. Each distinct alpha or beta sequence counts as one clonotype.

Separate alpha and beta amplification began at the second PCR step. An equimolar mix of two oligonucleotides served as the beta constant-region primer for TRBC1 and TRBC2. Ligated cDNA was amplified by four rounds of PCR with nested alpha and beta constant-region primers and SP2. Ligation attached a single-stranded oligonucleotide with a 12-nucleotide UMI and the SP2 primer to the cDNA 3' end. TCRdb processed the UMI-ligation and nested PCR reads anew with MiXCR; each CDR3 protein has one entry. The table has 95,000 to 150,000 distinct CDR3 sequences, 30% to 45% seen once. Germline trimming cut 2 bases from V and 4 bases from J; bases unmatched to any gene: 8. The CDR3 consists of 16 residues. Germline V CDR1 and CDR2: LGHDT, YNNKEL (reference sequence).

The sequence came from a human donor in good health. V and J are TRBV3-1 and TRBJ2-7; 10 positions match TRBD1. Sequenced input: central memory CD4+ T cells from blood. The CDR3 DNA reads TGTGCCAGCAGCCAACTGTCGGGACAGGGGATATACGAGCAGTACTTC. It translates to CASSQLSGQGIYEQYF.